This TCR beta chain was captured in a study of glioma-infiltrating T cells. Using RNA template, CDR3s of TCR alpha and beta were amplified with iRepertoire arm-PCR. TCRdb passed the multiplex PCR reads through MiXCR, listing each CDR3 protein once. The sample consists of 93,000 or so distinct CDR3 sequences, 25% to 35% of them appearing once. This clonotype was seen only a few times. Between the trimmed V and J ends, which lost 1 base and 3 bases, there was a span of 14 bases. Germline CDR1 SGHTA, CDR2 FQGTGA. This CDR3 contains 16 residues. The TCR comes from a human donor with low-grade glioma or glioblastoma, undergoing nonglioma brain surgery, or in good health (not recorded which). The material sequenced was glioma tissue, nonneoplastic brain tissue, or PBMCs (not recorded which). This chain connects TRBV7-3 to TRBJ2-3; D perhaps matches TRBD1 (6 bases). CDR3 residues: CASSLNQGKGTDTQYF. The CDR3 bases are TGTGCCAGCAGCTTAAACCAGGGGAAGGGAACAGATACGCAGTATTTT. The variable domain in full, with the rest retrieved from reference TRBV7-3 and TRBJ2-3, is GAGVSQTPSNKVTEKGKYVELRCDPISGHTALYWYRQSLGQGPEFLIYFQGTGAADDSGLPNDRFFAVRPEGSVSTLKIQRTERGDSAVYLCASSLNQGKGTDTQYFGPGTRLTVL.